This TCR beta chain was identified during a study of T cell changes during pregnancy in multiple sclerosis. TCRdb keeps only in-frame clones here, not all; method: immunoSEQ multiplex PCR. The sample carries 84,000 or so clones, roughly 93% recorded once. The V end was cut by 6 bases, the J end by 13 bases, with 16 bases between. The CDR3 has 12 residues. The germline V gene encodes CDR1 GTSNPN and CDR2 SVGIG (reference sequence). This sequence was found in a female donor with multiple sclerosis, enrolled in a pregnancy study. The chain joins TRBV30 to TRBJ1-6, with TRBD1 as a possible D gene (5 bases). The sequenced sample was peripheral blood, obtained in the third trimester of pregnancy. The CDR3 is CACDSQRGPLHF. The CDR3 bases are TGTGCCTGTGACAGCCAGCGGGGGCCCCTCCACTTT.